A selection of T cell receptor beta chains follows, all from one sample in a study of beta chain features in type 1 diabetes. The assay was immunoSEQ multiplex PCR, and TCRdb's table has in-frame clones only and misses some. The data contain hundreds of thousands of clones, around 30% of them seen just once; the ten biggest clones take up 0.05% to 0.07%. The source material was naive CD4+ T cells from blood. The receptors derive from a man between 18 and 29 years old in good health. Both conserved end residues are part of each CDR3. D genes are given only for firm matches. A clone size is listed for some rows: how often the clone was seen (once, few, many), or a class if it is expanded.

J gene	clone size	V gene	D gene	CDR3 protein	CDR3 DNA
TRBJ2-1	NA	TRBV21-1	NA	CASSKVVEVLSSYNEQFF	TGTGCCAGCAGCAAAGTGGTAGAAGTCCTCAGCTCCTACAATGAGCAGTTCTTC
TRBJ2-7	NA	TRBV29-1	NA	CSVAKGQSTGEQYF	TGCAGCGTTGCTAAGGGACAATCCACGGGCGAGCAGTACTTC
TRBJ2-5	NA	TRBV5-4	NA	CASSPHGGKETQYF	TGTGCCAGCAGCCCCCATGGGGGGAAGGAGACCCAGTACTTC
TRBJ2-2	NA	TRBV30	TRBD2	CAWRQKGGRLGTGELFF	TGTGCCTGGCGCCAGAAGGGCGGGAGGTTGGGCACCGGGGAGCTGTTTTTT
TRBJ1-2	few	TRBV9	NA	CASSVDPGHNYGYTF	TGTGCCAGCAGCGTAGACCCCGGACACAACTATGGCTACACCTTC
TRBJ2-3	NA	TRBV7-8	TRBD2	CASGGRGRDTQYF	TGTGCCAGCGGCGGGAGAGGGAGAGATACGCAGTATTTT
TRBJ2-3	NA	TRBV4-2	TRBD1	CASSQDSQGIDTQYF	TGTGCCAGCAGCCAAGATTCACAGGGGATAGATACGCAGTATTTT
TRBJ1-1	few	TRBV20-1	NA	CSAGGITEAFF	TGCAGTGCTGGGGGGATCACTGAAGCTTTCTTT
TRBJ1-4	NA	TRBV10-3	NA	CAISESGHEKLFF	TGTGCCATCAGTGAGTCGGGCCATGAAAAACTGTTTTTT
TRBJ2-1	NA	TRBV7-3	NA	CASSSSPQIHNEQFF	TGTGCCAGCAGCTCCTCACCCCAGATTCACAATGAGCAGTTCTTC
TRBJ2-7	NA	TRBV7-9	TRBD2	CASSPILSGRLAGEQYF	TGTGCCAGCAGCCCCATCTTGTCCGGAAGACTAGCTGGCGAGCAGTACTTC
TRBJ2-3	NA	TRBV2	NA	CASSVRDTQYF	TGTGCCAGCAGTGTGAGGGATACGCAGTATTTT
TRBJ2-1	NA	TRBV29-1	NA	CSVEGGSSYNEQFF	TGCAGCGTCGAGGGGGGGAGCTCCTACAATGAGCAGTTCTTC
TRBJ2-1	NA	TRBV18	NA	CASSPLVSLHNEQFF	TGTGCCAGCTCACCATTGGTCAGCTTACACAATGAGCAGTTCTTC
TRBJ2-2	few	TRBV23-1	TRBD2	CASSQSGTSEENTGELFF	TGCGCCAGCAGTCAATCTGGGACTAGCGAAGAGAACACCGGGGAGCTGTTTTTT
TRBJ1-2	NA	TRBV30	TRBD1	CAWSYFRDSSTLNYGYTF	TGTGCCTGGAGTTATTTCCGGGACAGCTCAACACTTAACTATGGCTACACCTTC
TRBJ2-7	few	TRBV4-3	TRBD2	CASSRSPTSGYSYEQYF	TGCGCCAGCAGCCGCTCCCCGACTAGCGGGTACTCCTACGAGCAGTACTTC
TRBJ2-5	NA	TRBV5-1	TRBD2	CASSLRTSGETQYF	TGCGCCAGCAGCCTCAGGACTAGCGGGGAGACCCAGTACTTC
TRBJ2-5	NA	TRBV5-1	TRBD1	CASSNGQVQETQYF	TGCGCCAGCAGCAACGGACAGGTTCAAGAGACCCAGTACTTC
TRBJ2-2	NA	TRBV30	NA	CAWSLNTGELFF	TGTGCCTGGAGTCTGAACACCGGGGAGCTGTTTTTT
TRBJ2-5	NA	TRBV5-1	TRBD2	CASSPRTSGGETQYF	TGCGCCAGCAGCCCGCGCACTAGCGGAGGGGAGACCCAGTACTTC
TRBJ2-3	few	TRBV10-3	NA	CAIGTTDTQYF	TGTGCCATCGGTACCACAGATACGCAGTATTTT
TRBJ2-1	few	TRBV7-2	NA	CASSLVAVSYNEQFF	TGTGCCAGCAGCTTAGTCGCGGTTTCCTACAATGAGCAGTTCTTC
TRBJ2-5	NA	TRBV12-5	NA	CASGTPWGQETQYF	TGTGCTAGTGGTACCCCCTGGGGGCAAGAGACCCAGTACTTC
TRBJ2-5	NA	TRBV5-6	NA	CASSLGQKEETQYF	TGTGCCAGCAGCTTAGGACAGAAAGAAGAGACCCAGTACTTC
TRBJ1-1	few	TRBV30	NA	CAWSGTPGGEAFF	TGTGCCTGGAGTGGAACGCCGGGAGGCGAGGCTTTCTTT
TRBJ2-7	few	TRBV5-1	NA	CASSEAYEQYF	TGCGCCAGCAGCGAAGCCTACGAGCAGTACTTC
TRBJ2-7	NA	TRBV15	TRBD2	CATSRLAGSYEQYF	TGTGCCACCAGCCGACTAGCGGGTTCCTACGAGCAGTACTTC
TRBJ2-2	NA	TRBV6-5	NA	CASKGVDTGELFF	TGTGCCAGCAAAGGGGTCGACACCGGGGAGCTGTTTTTT
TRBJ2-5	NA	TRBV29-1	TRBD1	CSGYRGQETQYF	TGCAGCGGATACAGGGGGCAAGAGACCCAGTACTTC
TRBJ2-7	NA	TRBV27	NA	CASSLRSGQTIYEQYF	TGTGCCAGCAGTTTGCGGTCTGGACAGACGATCTACGAGCAGTACTTC
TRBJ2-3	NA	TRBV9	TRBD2	CASSARSGLGETDTQYF	TGTGCCAGCAGCGCCCGATCAGGACTAGGGGAAACAGATACGCAGTATTTT
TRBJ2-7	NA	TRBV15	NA	CATSRGAPNYEQYF	TGTGCCACCAGCAGAGGGGCCCCTAACTACGAGCAGTACTTC
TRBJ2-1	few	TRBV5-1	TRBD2	CASSLEGSGSLSYNEQFF	TGCGCCAGCAGCTTGGAAGGTAGCGGGAGTTTATCCTACAATGAGCAGTTCTTC
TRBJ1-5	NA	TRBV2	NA	CASSVDSNQPQHF	TGTGCCAGCAGTGTCGATAGCAATCAGCCCCAGCATTTT
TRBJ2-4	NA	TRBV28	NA	CASSSHLGLAKNIQYF	TGTGCCAGCAGTTCCCATCTGGGGCTAGCCAAAAACATTCAGTACTTC
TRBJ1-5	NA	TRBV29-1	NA	CSVELWSSGNQPQHF	TGCAGCGTTGAGCTGTGGAGTAGTGGCAATCAGCCCCAGCATTTT
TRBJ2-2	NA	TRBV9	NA	CATRPGLATGELFF	TGTGCCACGAGACCGGGCCTCGCCACCGGGGAGCTGTTTTTT
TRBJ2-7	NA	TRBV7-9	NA	CASSLGHNLAYEQYF	TGTGCCAGCAGCTTAGGTCATAACTTAGCCTACGAGCAGTACTTC
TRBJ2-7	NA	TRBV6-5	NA	CASSYSRGYEQYF	TGTGCCAGCAGTTACTCGAGGGGCTACGAGCAGTACTTC
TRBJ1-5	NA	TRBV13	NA	CASSLKGERQPQHF	TGTGCCAGCAGCTTGAAAGGGGAACGTCAGCCCCAGCATTTT
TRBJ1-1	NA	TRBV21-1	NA	CASSKGPGAFF	TGTGCCAGCAGCAAAGGTCCCGGAGCTTTCTTT
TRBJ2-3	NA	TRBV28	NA	CASSSPGLESADTQYF	TGTGCCAGCAGTTCACCGGGGCTGGAGAGCGCAGATACGCAGTATTTT
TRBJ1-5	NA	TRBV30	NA	CAWTDRSNQPQHF	TGTGCCTGGACTGATCGGAGCAATCAGCCCCAGCATTTT
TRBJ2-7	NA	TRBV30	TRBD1	CAWSARGGRGHGEQYF	TGTGCCTGGAGTGCCCGAGGGGGCAGGGGACACGGTGAGCAGTACTTC
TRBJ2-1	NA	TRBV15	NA	CATSRDLDYYNEQFF	TGTGCCACCAGCAGAGATTTGGACTACTACAATGAGCAGTTCTTC
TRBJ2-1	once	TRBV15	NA	CATSRAAVAERNEQFF	TGTGCCACCAGCAGAGCGGCGGTAGCGGAGAGGAATGAGCAGTTCTTC
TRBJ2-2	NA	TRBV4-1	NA	CASSQDPLPGLRQGLFF	TGCGCCAGCAGCCAAGATCCCCTTCCGGGGTTGCGCCAGGGGCTGTTTTTT
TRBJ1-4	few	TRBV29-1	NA	CSVVGGGSTNEKLFF	TGCAGCGTTGTTGGTGGGGGATCAACTAATGAAAAACTGTTTTTT
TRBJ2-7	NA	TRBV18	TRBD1	CASSPYRGSPLLGEQYF	TGTGCCAGCTCACCGTACAGGGGATCCCCTCTACTGGGCGAGCAGTACTTC
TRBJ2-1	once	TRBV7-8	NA	CASSLNRLNEQFF	TGTGCCAGCAGCTTAAACAGGCTTAATGAGCAGTTCTTC
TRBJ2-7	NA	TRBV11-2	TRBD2	CASSLDPDSGSYEQYF	TGTGCCAGCAGCTTAGATCCGGATAGCGGGAGTTACGAGCAGTACTTC
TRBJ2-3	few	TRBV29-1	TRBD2	CSAGLAGDTQYF	TGCAGCGCTGGGCTAGCGGGGGATACGCAGTATTTT
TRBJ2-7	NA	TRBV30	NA	CAWSSDRYEQYF	TGTGCCTGGAGTTCCGACAGGTACGAGCAGTACTTC
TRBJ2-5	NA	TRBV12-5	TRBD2	CASGSPSGGSETQYF	TGTGCTAGTGGTTCCCCCTCGGGGGGATCAGAGACCCAGTACTTC
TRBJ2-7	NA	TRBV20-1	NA	CSARWGNEQYF	TGCAGTGCTAGATGGGGGAACGAGCAGTACTTC
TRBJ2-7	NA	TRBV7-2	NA	CASSPRGNEQYF	TGTGCCAGCAGCCCGAGAGGGAACGAGCAGTACTTC
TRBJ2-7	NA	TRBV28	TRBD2	CASRETGTRRYEQYF	TGTGCCAGCAGAGAAACCGGGACTAGGCGCTACGAGCAGTACTTC
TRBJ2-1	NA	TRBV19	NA	CASSMDISNEQFF	TGTGCCAGTAGTATGGACATTTCCAATGAGCAGTTCTTC
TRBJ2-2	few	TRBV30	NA	CAWSHSAPGELFF	TGTGCCTGGAGTCATTCCGCGCCCGGGGAGCTGTTTTTT